The 29 T cell receptor beta chains below were found in one sample sequenced in a study of T-cell memory formation after mild COVID-19 (dated by TCRdb to about 2021). The receptor library was made with 5' RACE. Sequencing took place on an Illumina NovaSeq 6000. The raw public data were reprocessed by TCRdb itself: fastp quality trimming at Q25, MiXCR clonotype calling, in-frame beta chains only. Each CDR3 protein appears once, grouped with its most common genes and DNA. This sample has hundreds of thousands of distinct CDR3 sequences in its table, and about 15% of those were observed once. The top ten constitute about 20% of the sample. The sequenced sample consisted of PBMCs or a T cell subset sorted from them (not recorded which). These TCRs come from a young man who had mild COVID-19 (a few samples of this study predate the infection). The sample titles of this study are shuffled in the database, so cell type and time point are left out; the donor was told from shared clones.

V is TRBV7-9 and J is TRBJ1-1; no clear D gene. The germline V gene encodes CDR1 SEHNR and CDR2 FQNEAQ (reference sequence). CDR3 length: 12 amino acids. Trimming cost V 5 bases and J 1 base, with 5 bases left between them. CDR3: CASSEENTEAFF. The DNA for the CDR3 is TGTGCCAGCAGCGAAGAGAACACTGAAGCTTTCTTT.

The genes are TRBV24-1 and TRBJ1-2, with D perhaps matching TRBD1 (6 bases). The CDR3 has 13 residues. Trimming removed 3 bases from V and 8 bases from J, with 12 bases in between. Germline V CDR1 and CDR2: KGHDR, SFDVKD. Here the CDR3 reads CATSDQQGRGYTF. CDR3 nucleotide sequence: TGTGCCACCAGTGATCAACAGGGAAGAGGCTACACCTTC.

The V gene is TRBV9, the J gene TRBJ2-7, with TRBD2 matching 9 bases. The ends lost 3 bases at V and 0 bases at J; junction bases unmatched: 4. CDR3 length equals 15 residues. CDR1 and CDR2 (germline): SGDLS, YYNGEE. The CDR3 DNA reads TGTGCCAGCAGCGCAGCGGGGGGATTCTCCTACGAGCAGTACTTC. Translated: CASSAAGGFSYEQYF. The full variable domain, its missing parts supplied by reference TRBV9 and TRBJ2-7, is DSGVTQTPKHLITATGQRVTLRCSPRSGDLSVYWYQQSLDQGLQFLIQYYNGEERAKGNILERFSAQQFPDLHSELNLSSLELGDSALYFCASSAAGGFSYEQYFGPGTRLTVT.

This rearrangement joins TRBV19 to TRBJ1-5; a possible D gene is TRBD1 (6 bases). CDR3 length: 15 residues. Germline CDR1 and CDR2: LNHDA and SQIVND (reference sequence). V was cut by 3 bases and J by 7 bases, with 16 bases left in between. This chain's CDR3 is CASSMGAGKGQPQHF. CDR3 nucleotides: TGTGCCAGTAGTATGGGGGCAGGGAAAGGGCAGCCCCAGCATTTT.

The chain has TRBV6-2 or TRBV6-3 and TRBJ1-1, with D maybe TRBD1 (5 bases). CDR3 length: 14 residues. V was trimmed by 6 bases and J by 5 bases, leaving 16 bases between them. Germline V gene lookup returns CDR1 MNHEY and CDR2 SVGEGT. CDR3 sequence reads: CASSFNPHRTEAFF. CDR3 DNA sequence: TGTGCCAGCAGCTTCAACCCCCACAGGACTGAAGCTTTCTTT.

The rearrangement joins TRBV10-3 to TRBJ1-1; TRBD1 agrees at 9 bases. This CDR3 contains 11 residues. Germline V gene lookup returns CDR1 ENHRY and CDR2 SYGVKD. V lost 11 bases, J lost 5 bases, and 3 bases stayed unmatched. The DNA for the CDR3 is TGTGCCGCACAGGGGGCAACTGAAGCTTTCTTT. It encodes CAAQGATEAFF.

The chain is built from TRBV7-9 and TRBJ2-7, with 12 bases aligning to TRBD2. The V gene end was trimmed by 5 bases and the J gene end by 4 bases; junction bases not matched to a gene: 15. The CDR3 length is 18 residues. Germline loops: CDR1 SEHNR, CDR2 FQNEAQ (reference sequence). In DNA form, the CDR3 reads TGTGCCAGCAGCAGACTAGCGGGGGACTCGGTGTCCTTTTACGAGCAGTACTTC. It specifies CASSRLAGDSVSFYEQYF. Full variable domain (rest looked up from reference TRBV7-9 and TRBJ2-7): DTGVSQNPRHKITKRGQNVTFRCDPISEHNRLYWYRQTLGQGPEFLTYFQNEAQLEKSRLLSDRFSAERPKGSFSTLEIQRTEQGDSAMYLCASSRLAGDSVSFYEQYFGPGTRLTVT.

This sequence joins TRBV6-2 or TRBV6-3 and TRBJ1-2; TRBD1 agrees at 10 bases. CDR1 and CDR2 from the germline V gene are MNHEY and SVGEGT. After removal of 4 bases from V and 8 bases from J, the junction contained 10 bases not matched to a gene. The CDR3 has 15 residues. CDR3 region: CASSSPDRGVSGYTF. The CDR3 DNA follows: TGTGCCAGCAGTTCCCCGGACAGGGGGGTATCCGGCTACACCTTC.

The rearrangement uses TRBV27 and TRBJ2-1, with TRBD2 matching 7 bases. The length of the CDR3 is 16 residues. After removal of 0 bases from V and 2 bases from J, the junction contained 4 bases not matched to a gene. Per germline, CDR1 MNHEY and CDR2 SMNVEV (reference sequence). This chain's CDR3 is CASSLSGGGAYNEQFF. The DNA of the CDR3 is TGTGCCAGCAGTTTATCGGGGGGAGGGGCCTACAATGAGCAGTTCTTC.

The V gene is TRBV5-1, the J gene TRBJ1-1; weak D call: TRBD1 (5 bases). Trimming shortened V by 2 bases and J by 0 bases, and 14 bases separated the two germline ends. Germline CDR1 SGHRS, CDR2 YFSETQ. This CDR3 region has 16 residues. CDR3 DNA: TGCGCCAGCAGCTTCGGGGGGTCGAGTATGAACACTGAAGCTTTCTTT. It specifies CASSFGGSSMNTEAFF.

This clonotype was seen a handful of times. V usage is TRBV4-3 and J usage is TRBJ2-3; 7 bases line up with TRBD2. Trimming cost V 1 base and J 0 bases; bases outside gene matches: 4. There are 16 residues in the CDR3. Germline V gene sequence: CDR1 LGHNA, CDR2 YSLEER. This chain's CDR3 is CASSQALGLSTDTQYF. The DNA for the CDR3 is TGCGCCAGCAGCCAAGCACTGGGACTAAGCACAGATACGCAGTATTTT.

In nucleotides, the CDR3 is TGTGCCAGCAGCCTACGACTAGCGGGAGTATACGAGCAGTACTTC. It codes for CASSLRLAGVYEQYF. The rearrangement links TRBV7-2 to TRBJ2-7, with TRBD2 matching 12 bases. V lost 5 bases, J lost 4 bases, and 6 bases stayed unmatched. The germline CDR1 and CDR2 sequences are SGHTA and FQGNSA. The CDR3 consists of 15 residues. The whole variable domain, filled in from reference TRBV7-2 and TRBJ2-7, reads GAGVSQSPSNKVTEKGKDVELRCDPISGHTALYWYRQSLGQGLEFLIYFQGNSAPDKSGLPSDRFSAERTGGSVSTLTIQRTQQEDSAVYLCASSLRLAGVYEQYFGPGTRLTVT.

This sequence joins TRBV18 and TRBJ1-3; unclear D gene. Germline CDR1 reads KGHSH; CDR2 reads LQKENI. The CDR3 spans 15 residues. The V and J ends lost 0 bases and 0 bases respectively, with 6 bases between them. CDR3 in DNA: TGTGCCAGCTCACCACCTAGCACCTCTGGAAACACCATATATTTT. It translates to CASSPPSTSGNTIYF.

This clonotype was detected ten times or more. The rearrangement links TRBV5-8 to TRBJ2-6; D is undetermined. The germline V gene has CDR1 SGHTS and CDR2 YDEGEE. The V gene lost 0 bases and the J gene lost 2 bases, with 0 bases spanning the gap. The CDR3 spans 13 residues. For the CDR3, the DNA is TGTGCCAGCAGCTTGGCTGGGGCCAACGTCCTGACTTTC. This gives the protein CASSLAGANVLTF.

This clonotype has at least ten counts. The chain couples TRBV3-1 to TRBJ2-7; no clear D. This CDR3 contains 14 residues. Trimming removed 4 bases at V and 5 bases at J, with 15 bases between. The germline V gene has CDR1 LGHDT and CDR2 YNNKEL (reference sequence). CDR3 loop: CASSPQVSSHEQYV. DNA for the CDR3: TGTGCCAGCAGCCCTCAGGTTAGCTCTCACGAGCAGTACGTC.

This clonotype came up a few times. J is TRBJ2-5 and V is TRBV2; a weak D match, TRBD1 (6 bases). The CDR3 is 14 residues long. Between the trimmed V and J ends, which lost 6 bases and 5 bases, there was a span of 16 bases. Per the germline V gene, CDR1 is SNHLY and CDR2 is FYNNEI. DNA for the CDR3: TGTGCCAGCAGAAGGACAGACCTCCGGGAGACCCAGTACTTC. Translated, it gives CASRRTDLRETQYF.

V is TRBV5-1 and J is TRBJ1-1; perhaps TRBD1 as D (5 bases). V lost 4 bases to trimming and J lost 4 bases, with 14 bases between them. This CDR3 has 14 residues. Looked up from germline, CDR1 is SGHRS and CDR2 is YFSETQ. In DNA form, the CDR3 reads TGCGCCAGCAGCCCCGGGCCCGGGGGCACTGAAGCTTTCTTT. Encoded protein: CASSPGPGGTEAFF. Full variable domain (rest looked up from reference TRBV5-1 and TRBJ1-1): KAGVTQTPRYLIKTRGQQVTLSCSPISGHRSVSWYQQTPGQGLQFLFEYFSETQRNKGNFPGRFSGRQFSNSRSEMNVSTLELGDSALYLCASSPGPGGTEAFFGQGTRLTVV.

The chain has TRBV6-6 and TRBJ2-7; D is uncertain. CDR1 MNHNY and CDR2 SVGAGI come from the germline V gene (reference sequence). The germline V and J ends were trimmed by 5 bases and 3 bases, with 11 bases remaining between them. This CDR3 contains 13 residues. CDR3 sequence reads: CASSDPPGYEQYV. The CDR3 DNA reads TGTGCCAGCAGTGACCCCCCGGGCTACGAGCAGTACGTC.

This clonotype was recorded a few times. The J gene is TRBJ2-7, the V gene TRBV12-5, with 8 bases matching TRBD2. The CDR3 consists of 17 residues. Germline V gene data show CDR1 as LGHNT and CDR2 as FRNRAP. J gave up 0 bases and V 6 bases, and 13 bases lay outside the gene matches. CDR3 region: CASGNPGTSGYSYEQYF. In DNA form, the CDR3 reads TGTGCTAGTGGCAACCCGGGAACTAGCGGCTACTCCTACGAGCAGTACTTC.

This clonotype was detected only a few times. The chain recombines TRBV11-2 with TRBJ1-2; TRBD1 is a possible D gene (5 bases). Trimming took 0 bases from V and 4 from J, leaving 15 bases between them. Germline lookup yields CDR1 SGHAT and CDR2 FQNNGV. The CDR3 covers 16 residues. In DNA form, the CDR3 reads TGTGCCAGCAGCTTAGATTTGACAGATGTTGTCTATGGCTACACCTTC. It yields the protein CASSLDLTDVVYGYTF.

This clonotype was seen a few times. This chain connects TRBV7-9 to TRBJ2-1; 9 bases line up with TRBD2. CDR1 is SEHNR and CDR2 is FQNEAQ in the germline V gene (reference sequence). The trim removed 5 bases at V and 5 bases at J, leaving 10 bases unmatched. This CDR3 contains 16 residues. DNA for the CDR3: TGTGCCAGCAGCCCGCCTGTGGCGGGGGGGGACAATGAGCAGTTCTTC. Translated, it gives CASSPPVAGGDNEQFF. The full variable domain, with the rest looked up from reference TRBV7-9 and TRBJ2-1, is DTGVSQNPRHKITKRGQNVTFRCDPISEHNRLYWYRQTLGQGPEFLTYFQNEAQLEKSRLLSDRFSAERPKGSFSTLEIQRTEQGDSAMYLCASSPPVAGGDNEQFFGPGTRLTVL.

The table lists this clonotype with a few counts. The V call is TRBV11-1, the J call TRBJ2-1; no clear D. The CDR3 has 16 amino acids. Per germline, CDR1 SGHAT and CDR2 FQDESV (reference sequence). The ends were cut back, 5 bases at V and 0 bases at J, with 14 bases in the middle. CDR3 amino acids: CASSPGGGHSYNEQFF. The CDR3 nucleotides are TGTGCCAGCAGCCCCGGCGGTGGCCACTCCTACAATGAGCAGTTCTTC.

This clonotype was found many times. This chain uses TRBV7-9 with TRBJ2-1; D might be TRBD1 (5 bases). Trimming cost V 5 bases and J 0 bases, with 14 bases left between them. CDR1 and CDR2 (germline): SEHNR, FQNEAQ (reference sequence). The CDR3 covers 16 residues. The CDR3 DNA follows: TGTGCCAGCAGCCCTCCTGTGACAGTCTCCTACAATGAGCAGTTCTTC. Protein product: CASSPPVTVSYNEQFF.

The chain couples TRBV4-1 to TRBJ2-3; no clear D. The CDR3 loop spans 16 amino acids. Trimming pared 0 bases from V and 0 bases from J, leaving 10 bases between. Per germline, CDR1 MGHRA and CDR2 YSYEKL. The CDR3: CASSQETFPSTDTQYF. The CDR3 DNA reads TGCGCCAGCAGCCAAGAGACCTTCCCTAGCACAGATACGCAGTATTTT.

The V gene is TRBV6-5, the J gene TRBJ2-7; D gene unclear. Trimming removed 0 bases at V and 6 bases at J, with 12 bases between. Germline V CDR1 and CDR2: MNHEY, SVGAGI. The CDR3 is made up of 14 amino acids. The CDR3 sequence: CASSYSVHLGEQYF. Here the CDR3 DNA reads TGTGCCAGCAGTTACTCCGTTCATTTGGGCGAGCAGTACTTC.

This clonotype was seen at least ten times. The genes are TRBV4-1 and TRBJ1-2; unclear D gene. CDR3 length equals 13 residues. Trimming removed 4 bases at V and 5 bases at J, with 11 bases between. Germline V gene sequence: CDR1 MGHRA, CDR2 YSYEKL. The CDR3 reads CASSPDPGYGYTF. DNA for the CDR3: TGCGCCAGCAGCCCCGATCCGGGGTATGGCTACACCTTC.

This clonotype was counted a few times. The CDR3: CASNRGWGGYTF. The CDR3 DNA is TGTGCCAGCAACAGGGGCTGGGGTGGCTACACCTTC. This chain connects TRBV25-1 to TRBJ1-2; TRBD1 aligns across 7 bases. With V trimmed by 7 bases and J by 7 bases, 6 bases remained unmatched. This CDR3 has 12 residues. Germline V gene sequence: CDR1 MGHDK, CDR2 SYGVNS.

The chain has TRBV20-1 and TRBJ2-7; D perhaps matches TRBD1 (6 bases). Germline CDR1 DFQATT, CDR2 SNEGSKA (reference sequence). V shed 5 bases and J shed 2 bases, with 7 bases lying between them. The CDR3 loop spans 11 amino acids. The CDR3 loop reads CSAGDTYEQYF. CDR3 DNA: TGCAGTGCTGGGGACACCTACGAGCAGTACTTC.

This clonotype turned up a few times. This chain connects TRBV7-2 to TRBJ1-1; D gene uncertain. Germline values: CDR1 SGHTA, CDR2 FQGNSA. The CDR3 sequence is 12 residues long. Trimming cost V 5 bases and J 1 base, with 5 bases left between them. The CDR3 here is CASSITNTEAFF. In DNA, the CDR3 is TGTGCCAGCAGCATAACGAACACTGAAGCTTTCTTT. The full variable domain, in which reference TRBV7-2 and TRBJ1-1 provide the parts outside the CDR3, is GAGVSQSPSNKVTEKGKDVELRCDPISGHTALYWYRQSLGQGLEFLIYFQGNSAPDKSGLPSDRFSAERTGGSVSTLTIQRTQQEDSAVYLCASSITNTEAFFGQGTRLTVV.